This is a list of T cell receptor beta chains from one sample in a study of PD-L1 blockade in urothelial cancer. Measured with immunoSEQ multiplex PCR; TCRdb has only the in-frame clones, and not every one. The table lists roughly 40,000 clones, about 90% of them singletons, with about 7.3% in the top ten. The starting material was PBMCs, obtained around atezolizumab (anti-PD-L1) treatment. The receptors here all came from a man in his 70s with urothelial cancer. Each CDR3 is given without its conserved first and last residue. The D gene is left open where the match is weak.

D gene | V gene | CDR3 protein
NA | TRBV7-2 | ASSSDYSYNEQF
NA | TRBV27 | ASSIQTGRGPGDTQY
NA | TRBV18 | ASSPPNTGFQETQY
NA | TRBV4-1 | ASSQGPGTGSYEQY
NA | TRBV6-6 | AGTSLHTGELF
TRBD2 | TRBV7-9 | ASSKTSGRGYEQY
TRBD2 | TRBV5-1 | ASSLAIGPTSGSAGELF
TRBD2 | TRBV5-1 | ASRGQGTSGKVDEQF
TRBD2 | TRBV5-4 | ASSQGLAGLINSYEQY
NA | TRBV6-4 | ASRTDRNTEAF
TRBD2 | TRBV9 | ASSAYSTSGTIGTGELF
NA | TRBV27 | ASSFIGQGGGPGANVLT
TRBD1 | TRBV28 | ASSTGTAYGYT
TRBD1 | TRBV5-4 | ASSLGGTGLNTEAF
NA | TRBV15 | ATSLLRGSGTEAF
TRBD1 | TRBV9 | ASSVNVQGRTDTQY